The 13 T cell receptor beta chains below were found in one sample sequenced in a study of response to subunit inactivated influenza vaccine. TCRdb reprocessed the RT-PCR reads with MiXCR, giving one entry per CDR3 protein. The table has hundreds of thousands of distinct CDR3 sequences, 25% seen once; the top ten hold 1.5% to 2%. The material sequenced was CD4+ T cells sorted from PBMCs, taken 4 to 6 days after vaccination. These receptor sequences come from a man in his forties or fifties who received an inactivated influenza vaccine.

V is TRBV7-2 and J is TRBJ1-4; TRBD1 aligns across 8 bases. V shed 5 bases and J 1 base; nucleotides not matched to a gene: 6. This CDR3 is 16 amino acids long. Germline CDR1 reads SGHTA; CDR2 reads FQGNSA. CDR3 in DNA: TGTGCCAGCAGCCCAAGGACAGGGAAAACTAATGAAAAACTGTTTTTT. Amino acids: CASSPRTGKTNEKLFF.

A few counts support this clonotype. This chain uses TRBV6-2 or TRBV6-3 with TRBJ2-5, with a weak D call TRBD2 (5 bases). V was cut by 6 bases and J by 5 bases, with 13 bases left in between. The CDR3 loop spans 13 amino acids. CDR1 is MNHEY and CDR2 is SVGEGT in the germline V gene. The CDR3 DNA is TGTGCCAGCAGAGGTTTGGAGGTGGAGACCCAGTACTTC. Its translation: CASRGLEVETQYF.

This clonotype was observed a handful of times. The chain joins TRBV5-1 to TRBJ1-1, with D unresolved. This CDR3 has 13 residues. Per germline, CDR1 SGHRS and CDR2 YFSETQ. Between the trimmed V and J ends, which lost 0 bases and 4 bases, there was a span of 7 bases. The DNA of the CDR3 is TGCGCCAGCAGCTTGGGCGAGAGCACTGAAGCTTTCTTT. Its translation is CASSLGESTEAFF.

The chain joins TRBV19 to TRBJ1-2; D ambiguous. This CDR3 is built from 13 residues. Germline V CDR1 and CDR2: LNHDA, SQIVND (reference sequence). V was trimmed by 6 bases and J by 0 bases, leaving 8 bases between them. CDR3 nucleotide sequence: TGTGCCAGTAGGCCGACTACTAACTATGGCTACACCTTC. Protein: CASRPTTNYGYTF.

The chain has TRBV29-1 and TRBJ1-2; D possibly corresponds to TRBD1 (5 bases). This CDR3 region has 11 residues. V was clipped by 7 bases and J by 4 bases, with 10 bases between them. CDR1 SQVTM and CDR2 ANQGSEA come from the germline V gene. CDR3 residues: CSGGDGYGYTF. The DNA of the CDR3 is TGCAGCGGAGGGGATGGCTATGGCTACACCTTC. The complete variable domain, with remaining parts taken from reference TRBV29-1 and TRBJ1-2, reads SAVISQKPSRDICQRGTSLTIQCQVDSQVTMMFWYRQQPGQSLTLIATANQGSEATYESGFVIDKFPISRPNLTFSTLTVSNMSPEDSSIYLCSGGDGYGYTFGSGTRLTVV.

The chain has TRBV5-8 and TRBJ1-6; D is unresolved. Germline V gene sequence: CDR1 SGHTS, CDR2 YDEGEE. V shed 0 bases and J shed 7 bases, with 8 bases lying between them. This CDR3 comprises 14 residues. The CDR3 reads CASSLAMGNSPLHF. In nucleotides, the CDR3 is TGTGCCAGCAGCTTGGCAATGGGAAATTCACCCCTCCACTTT.

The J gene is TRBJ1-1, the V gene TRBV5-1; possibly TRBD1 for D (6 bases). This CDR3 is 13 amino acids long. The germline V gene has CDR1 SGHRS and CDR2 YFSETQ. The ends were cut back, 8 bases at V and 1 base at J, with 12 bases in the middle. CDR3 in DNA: TGCGCCAGTACCCAGGGGCGGAACACTGAAGCTTTCTTT. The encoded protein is CASTQGRNTEAFF.

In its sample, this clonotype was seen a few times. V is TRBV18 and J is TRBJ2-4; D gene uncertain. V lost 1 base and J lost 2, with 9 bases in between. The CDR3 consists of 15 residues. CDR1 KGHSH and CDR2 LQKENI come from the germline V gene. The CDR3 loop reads CASSPLSPSKNIQYF. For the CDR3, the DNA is TGTGCCAGCTCACCACTGAGTCCTTCCAAAAACATTCAGTACTTC.

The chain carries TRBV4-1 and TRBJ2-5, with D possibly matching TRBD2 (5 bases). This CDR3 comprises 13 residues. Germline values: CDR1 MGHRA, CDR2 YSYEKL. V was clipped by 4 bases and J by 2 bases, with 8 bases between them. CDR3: CASSREGQETQYF. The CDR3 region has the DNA TGCGCCAGCAGCCGAGAGGGTCAAGAGACCCAGTACTTC.

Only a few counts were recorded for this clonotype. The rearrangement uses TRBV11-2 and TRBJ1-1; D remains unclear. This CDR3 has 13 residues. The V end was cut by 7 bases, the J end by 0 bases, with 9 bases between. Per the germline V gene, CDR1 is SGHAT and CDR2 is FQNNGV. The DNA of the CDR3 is TGTGCCAGCACCACATTGATGAACACTGAAGCTTTCTTT. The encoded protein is CASTTLMNTEAFF.

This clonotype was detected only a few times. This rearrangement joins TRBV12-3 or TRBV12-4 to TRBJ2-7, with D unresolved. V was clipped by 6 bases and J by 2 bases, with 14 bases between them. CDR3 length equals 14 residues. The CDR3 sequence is CASSNPPNTYEQYF. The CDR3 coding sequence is TGTGCCAGCAGCAACCCGCCCAACACCTACGAGCAGTACTTC.

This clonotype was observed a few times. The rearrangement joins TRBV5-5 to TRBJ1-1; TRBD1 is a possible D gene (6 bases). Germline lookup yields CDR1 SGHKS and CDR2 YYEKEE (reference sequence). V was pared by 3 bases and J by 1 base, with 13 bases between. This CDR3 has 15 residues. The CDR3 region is CASSSRGVRNTEAFF. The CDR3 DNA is TGTGCCAGCAGCTCGAGGGGGGTGAGGAACACTGAAGCTTTCTTT.

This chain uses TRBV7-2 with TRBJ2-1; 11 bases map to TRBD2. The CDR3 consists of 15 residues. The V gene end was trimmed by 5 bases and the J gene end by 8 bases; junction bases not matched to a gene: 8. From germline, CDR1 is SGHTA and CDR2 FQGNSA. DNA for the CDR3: TGTGCCAGCAGCGGTACTAGCGGGAGTATCTATGAGCAGTTCTTC. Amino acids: CASSGTSGSIYEQFF.